The 24 T cell receptor beta chains reported below all come from one sample, sequenced in a study of T-cell memory formation after mild COVID-19. A single record per CDR3 protein comes from TCRdb applying MiXCR to the 5' RACE reads. Altogether hundreds of thousands of distinct CDR3 sequences are present, 16% being singletons, with the ten largest covering about 23%. Input material: PBMCs or a T cell subset sorted from them (not recorded which). Receptor source: a man between 18 and 35 years old who had mild COVID-19 (a few samples of this study predate the infection). Cell type and time point are not known.

This clonotype was seen a handful of times. The V and J genes are TRBV24-1 and TRBJ2-5; possibly TRBD1 for D (5 bases). The CDR3 has 15 amino acids. Germline CDR1 reads KGHDR; CDR2 reads SFDVKD. The V gene lost 9 bases and the J gene lost 2 bases, with 18 bases spanning the gap. The CDR3 DNA reads as TGTGCCACCGTGACAGCCATTGGACCTCAAGAGACCCAGTACTTC. Translation: CATVTAIGPQETQYF.

V is TRBV20-1 and J is TRBJ2-1; 11 bases are a match to TRBD2. The CDR3 is 14 amino acids. The germline V gene has CDR1 DFQATT and CDR2 SNEGSKA (reference sequence). J was trimmed by 7 bases and V by 3 bases; bases with no gene match: 5. The CDR3 loop reads CSARPGLAVNEQFF. CDR3 in DNA: TGCAGTGCTAGGCCGGGACTAGCGGTGAATGAGCAGTTCTTC.

The gene calls are TRBV7-2 and TRBJ2-3; 7 bases are shared with TRBD1. Germline CDR1 reads SGHTA; CDR2 reads FQGNSA. This CDR3 has 14 amino acids. Losses at the gene ends were 4 bases for V and 6 bases for J; bases not matched to a gene: 7. The CDR3 is CASSSGTAWDTQYF. As DNA, the CDR3 is TGTGCCAGCAGCTCGGGGACAGCCTGGGATACGCAGTATTTT.

This clonotype was counted between two and nine times. The J gene is TRBJ2-3, the V gene TRBV20-1; 14 nucleotides match TRBD2. V shed 5 bases, J shed 1 base, and the junction held 2 bases outside the gene matches. Germline values: CDR1 DFQATT, CDR2 SNEGSKA (reference sequence). This CDR3 contains 15 residues. The CDR3 region has the DNA TGCAGTGCTGCGGGACTAGCGGGGGGCACAGATACGCAGTATTTT. This translates into CSAAGLAGGTDTQYF.

Comment on this clonotype: Its ends do not fully match the called genes, so a read error is possible. The CDR3 DNA sequence: TGCTCCAGCAGCGCCGGGGCTGATGGCTATGGCTACACCTTC. Translated, it gives CSSSAGADGYGYTF. The chain combines TRBV5-1 with TRBJ1-2; TRBD1 is a possible D gene (5 bases). Germline V gene sequence: CDR1 SGHRS, CDR2 YFSETQ. The length of the CDR3 is 14 residues.

The sample holds a few counts of this clonotype. The gene calls are TRBV28 and TRBJ2-7, with D perhaps matching TRBD1 (6 bases). Trimming pared 4 bases from V and 4 bases from J, leaving 26 bases between. This CDR3 contains 18 residues. Germline V lookup: CDR1 MDHEN, CDR2 SYDVKM. CDR3 in amino acids: CASSSRRQVLGRSYEQYV. CDR3 DNA: TGTGCCAGCAGTTCCCGTAGACAGGTGCTTGGTCGGTCTTACGAGCAGTACGTC.

The gene calls are TRBV2 and TRBJ1-2; D is perhaps TRBD1 (5 bases). V lost 2 bases to trimming and J lost 7 bases, with 8 bases between them. Germline values: CDR1 SNHLY, CDR2 FYNNEI. The CDR3 spans 12 residues. The CDR3 here is CASSEQGGGYTF. The CDR3 nucleotides read TGTGCCAGCAGTGAACAGGGCGGTGGCTACACCTTC.

V gene TRBV12-3 or TRBV12-4 combines with J gene TRBJ2-1, with TRBD2 matching 14 bases. The trim removed 6 bases at V and 8 bases at J, leaving 9 bases unmatched. The CDR3 has 16 residues. CDR3 loop: CASRSGTSGGRDEQFF. The CDR3 DNA reads as TGTGCCAGCAGGTCCGGGACTAGCGGGGGTAGGGATGAGCAGTTCTTC.

This clonotype appeared a few times. V gene TRBV4-1 combines with J gene TRBJ2-5; no firm D call. V gave up 0 bases and J gave up 0 bases, with 8 bases separating them. Per germline, CDR1 MGHRA and CDR2 YSYEKL. The CDR3 extends over 15 amino acids. The CDR3 sequence: CASSQEDADQETQYF. Written as DNA, the CDR3 is TGCGCCAGCAGCCAAGAGGACGCAGACCAAGAGACCCAGTACTTC.

The gene calls are TRBV25-1 and TRBJ2-3, with TRBD1 identical over 9 bases. The germline V gene encodes CDR1 MGHDK and CDR2 SYGVNS. The CDR3 has 13 residues. V gave up 8 bases and J gave up 4 bases; unmatched junction bases: 4. CDR3 protein: CASVGQGPDTQYF. As DNA, the CDR3 is TGTGCCAGCGTGGGACAGGGACCAGATACGCAGTATTTT.

This clonotype was seen more than once but under ten times. The gene calls are TRBV9 and TRBJ2-1; 7 bases are a match to TRBD2. The germline V gene has CDR1 SGDLS and CDR2 YYNGEE. This CDR3 has 15 amino acids. V lost 4 bases, J lost 6 bases, and 10 bases stayed unmatched. The CDR3 coding sequence is TGTGCCAGCAGCACACGGGGACTACCCCCCAATGAGCAGTTCTTC. Amino acid sequence: CASSTRGLPPNEQFF.

This clonotype occurred a few times. The rearrangement links TRBV7-9 to TRBJ2-7; 8 bases fit TRBD1. In germline, CDR1 is SEHNR, CDR2 FQNEAQ (reference sequence). V dropped 5 bases and J dropped 6; count of bases not matched to a gene: 9. The CDR3 is made up of 14 amino acids. The CDR3 is CASSPRTGMGEQYV. The CDR3 DNA is TGTGCCAGCAGCCCCCGGACAGGGATGGGCGAGCAGTACGTC.

The V call is TRBV7-6, the J call TRBJ2-7; 8 positions match TRBD2. The V segment lost 4 bases and the J segment 6 bases; nucleotides outside the gene matches: 11. This CDR3 region has 15 residues. Germline V gene sequence: CDR1 SGHVS, CDR2 FNYEAQ. For the CDR3, the DNA is TGTGCCAGCAGCTCGGGGGGGCGAGCTCGGGGCGAGCAGTACTTC. Its translation: CASSSGGRARGEQYF.

This clonotype was observed many times. The chain links TRBV29-1 to TRBJ2-7; D might be TRBD1 (6 bases). There are 12 residues in the CDR3. Deletions cut 7 bases from V and 5 bases from J, with 15 bases between. From germline, CDR1 is SQVTM and CDR2 ANQGSEA. The CDR3 region has the DNA TGCAGCGCTTCGACAGGACCCCACGAGCAGTACGTC. It encodes CSASTGPHEQYV.

This clonotype was seen repeatedly, ten times or more. V usage is TRBV5-1 and J usage is TRBJ1-2; 8 positions match TRBD1. Germline assignment: CDR1 SGHRS and CDR2 YFSETQ. Trimming took 4 bases from V and 4 from J; bases not matched to a gene: 6. The CDR3 extends over 14 amino acids. The CDR3 here is CASSLDRAIYGYTF. The CDR3 nucleotides are TGCGCCAGCAGCCTGGACAGGGCGATCTATGGCTACACCTTC.

The rearrangement uses TRBV5-1 and TRBJ2-1; D is uncertain. Trimming removed 0 bases at V and 9 bases at J, with 19 bases between. CDR3 length: 16 amino acids. The germline V gene has CDR1 SGHRS and CDR2 YFSETQ. CDR3 nucleotide sequence: TGCGCCAGCAGCTTGGCGTCGGCAGTATGGAATGGTGAGCAGTTCTTC. Its translation is CASSLASAVWNGEQFF.

The chain joins TRBV21-1 to TRBJ1-5. TRBV21-1 is labeled a pseudogene. There are 10 residues in the CDR3. The CDR3 sequence: CARRERPQHF. The CDR3 coding sequence is TGTGCCCGGCGGGAAAGGCCCCAGCATTTT.

J is TRBJ1-1 and V is TRBV18; 7 bases align to TRBD1. CDR3 length: 17 amino acids. Germline V gives CDR1 KGHSH, CDR2 LQKENI. V shed 2 bases and J 0 bases; nucleotides not matched to a gene: 9. The CDR3 DNA reads TGTGCCAGCTCACCAGCTCCGGGACAGATTATGAACACTGAAGCTTTCTTT. Amino acid sequence: CASSPAPGQIMNTEAFF.

This chain links TRBV4-1 with TRBJ1-1; D perhaps matches TRBD1 (5 bases). This CDR3 is built from 12 residues. Germline-derived CDR1 and CDR2 are MGHRA and YSYEKL. The V gene lost 0 bases and the J gene lost 10 bases, with 9 bases spanning the gap. The chain's CDR3 is CASSQDRTRAFF. The CDR3 DNA sequence: TGCGCCAGCAGCCAAGATCGGACACGAGCTTTCTTT.

This clonotype showed up just once. The V call is TRBV7-6, the J call TRBJ2-1; D possibly matches TRBD1 or TRBD2 (5 bases each). V was cut by 4 bases and J by 10 bases, with 11 bases left in between. The CDR3 spans 12 residues. The germline V gene encodes CDR1 SGHVS and CDR2 FNYEAQ. The CDR3 here is CASSSSGGEQFF. The CDR3 bases are TGTGCCAGCAGCTCTTCTGGGGGAGAGCAGTTCTTC.

This clonotype was recorded a few times. The chain joins TRBV7-8 to TRBJ2-7, with D perhaps matching TRBD2 (5 bases). The CDR3 is 15 amino acids. The V end lost 1 base, the J end lost 0 bases, and 10 bases lay between the germline ends. Germline assignment: CDR1 SGHVS and CDR2 FQNEAQ. The CDR3 sequence is CASSLELSGSYEQYF. The CDR3 coding sequence is TGTGCCAGCAGCTTAGAGCTAAGCGGCTCCTACGAGCAGTACTTC.

This clonotype has at least ten counts. This chain links TRBV7-3 with TRBJ2-3; the D is unclear. Germline CDR1 is SGHTA and CDR2 is FQGTGA. The V and J ends lost 1 base and 4 bases respectively, with 9 bases between them. The CDR3 has 14 residues. The CDR3 DNA sequence: TGTGCCAGCAGCTTAAACCCCGTTGCAGATACGCAGTATTTT. Protein product: CASSLNPVADTQYF.

This chain connects TRBV28 to TRBJ2-7, with D possibly being TRBD1 (5 bases). CDR1 and CDR2 (germline): MDHEN, SYDVKM. This CDR3 region has 11 residues. V shed 3 bases and J shed 5 bases, with 5 bases lying between them. CDR3 sequence reads: CASSFRDEQYV. CDR3 in DNA: TGTGCCAGCAGTTTCAGGGACGAGCAGTACGTC.

This clonotype was observed at least ten times. This rearrangement joins TRBV2 to TRBJ2-3; the D is unclear. Trimming removed 6 bases at V and 6 bases at J, with 7 bases between. The germline V gene encodes CDR1 SNHLY and CDR2 FYNNEI. The CDR3 is 11 amino acids. Here the CDR3 reads CASSYVDTQYF. CDR3 nucleotides: TGTGCCAGCAGCTACGTGGATACGCAGTATTTT.